The 22 T cell receptor beta chains in this list originate from one sample, sequenced in a study of blood T cell repertoires in COVID-19. The assay was immunoSEQ multiplex PCR, and TCRdb's table has in-frame clones only and misses some. The sample lists some 200,000 clones, more than 75% occurring once. The sequenced material came from peripheral blood. These receptors all come from an elderly man with acute or convalescent COVID-19.

A few counts support this clone. The chain employs TRBV5-1 and TRBJ2-3; possibly TRBD2 for D (6 bases). CDR1 and CDR2 from the germline V gene are SGHRS and YFSETQ. With 3 bases removed from V and 0 bases from J, the gap between germline ends came to 17 bases. The CDR3 contains 17 residues. CDR3 region: CASSYLSSVFSTDTQYF. CDR3 nucleotide sequence: TGCGCCAGCAGCTACCTGTCTAGCGTCTTTAGCACAGATACGCAGTATTTT.

The CDR3 DNA reads TGTGCCAGCAGTTTATTGACTAGTACACATGAGCAGTTCTTC. Protein sequence: CASSLLTSTHEQFF. This chain uses TRBV27 with TRBJ2-1, with a tentative D call TRBD2 (6 bases). The length of the CDR3 is 14 residues. With 1 base removed from V and 8 bases from J, the gap between germline ends came to 12 bases. CDR1 and CDR2 from the germline V gene are MNHEY and SMNVEV (reference sequence).

This rearrangement joins TRBV7-3 to TRBJ1-1; weak D call: TRBD1 (5 bases). The CDR3 covers 13 residues. Germline V gene data show CDR1 as SGHTA and CDR2 as FQGTGA. V was cut by 5 bases and J by 1 base, with 8 bases left in between. The CDR3 nucleotides read TGTGCCAGCAGCCGGGGGGAGAACACTGAAGCTTTCTTT. It specifies CASSRGENTEAFF.

The CDR3 nucleotides read TGTGCCACCAGTGATCAGAACACTGAAGCTTTCTTT. It codes for CATSDQNTEAFF. V usage is TRBV24-1 and J usage is TRBJ1-1; no firm D call. Germline CDR1 reads KGHDR; CDR2 reads SFDVKD. The CDR3 is 12 residues long. The V gene lost 3 bases and the J gene lost 1 base, with 2 bases spanning the gap.

This sequence joins TRBV30 and TRBJ2-7; tentatively, D is TRBD1 (5 bases). V shed 5 bases and J shed 7 bases, with 12 bases lying between them. Germline CDR1 GTSNPN, CDR2 SVGIG (reference sequence). The CDR3 sequence is 11 residues long. CDR3 in amino acids: CAWGRVREQYF. CDR3 bases: TGTGCCTGGGGCAGGGTTCGAGAGCAGTACTTC. Supplemented by reference TRBV30 and TRBJ2-7, the full variable domain reads SQTIHQWPATLVQPVGSPLSLECTVEGTSNPNLYWYRQAAGRGLQLLFYSVGIGQISSEVPQNLSASRPQDRQFILSSKKLLLSDSGFYLCAWGRVREQYFGPGTRLTVT.

The J gene is TRBJ1-4, the V gene TRBV18; 9 bases are a match to TRBD1. In germline, CDR1 is KGHSH, CDR2 LQKENI. Losses at the gene ends were 4 bases for V and 8 bases for J; bases not matched to a gene: 5. This CDR3 has 14 residues. The CDR3, as DNA: TGTGCCAGCTCACGAGGGACAGGGCGAGAAAAACTGTTTTTT. Translating it yields CASSRGTGREKLFF.

The chain couples TRBV9 to TRBJ2-3; 7 positions match TRBD1. CDR3 length: 16 amino acids. Germline trimming cut 3 bases from V and 2 bases from J; bases unmatched to any gene: 9. Per germline, CDR1 SGDLS and CDR2 YYNGEE. The CDR3 DNA is TGTGCCAGCAGCGCCCGACAGGGCAGGGACACAGATACGCAGTATTTT. As protein: CASSARQGRDTDTQYF.

This clone came up a few times. The V call is TRBV4-1, the J call TRBJ2-3; D gene uncertain. The V end was cut by 2 bases, the J end by 0 bases, with 6 bases between. Germline values: CDR1 MGHRA, CDR2 YSYEKL. The length of the CDR3 is 14 residues. The CDR3 loop is CASSQRFSTDTQYF. CDR3 nucleotides: TGCGCCAGCAGCCAACGGTTCAGCACAGATACGCAGTATTTT.

The CDR3 reads CASSLGQGSGGYTF. For the CDR3, the DNA is TGTGCCAGCAGCTTAGGACAGGGGTCAGGTGGCTACACCTTC. The genes are TRBV7-9 and TRBJ1-2, with 8 bases matching TRBD1. J gave up 7 bases and V 1 base, and 5 bases lay outside the gene matches. Germline V gene sequence: CDR1 SEHNR, CDR2 FQNEAQ (reference sequence). CDR3 size: 14 residues.

This clone was seen a single time. V gene TRBV7-2 combines with J gene TRBJ2-3; 8 positions match TRBD2. The CDR3 covers 16 residues. J lost 6 bases, V lost 4 bases, and 12 bases had no gene match. Germline V lookup: CDR1 SGHTA, CDR2 FQGNSA. This CDR3 is CASSYRPGTSMDTQYF. The CDR3 nucleotides read TGTGCCAGCAGCTATCGACCCGGGACTAGTATGGATACGCAGTATTTT.

The CDR3 protein is CASSLREGNYGYTF. In nucleotides, the CDR3 is TGTGCCAGCAGTCTGAGGGAGGGAAACTATGGCTACACCTTC. The J gene is TRBJ1-2, the V gene TRBV28; D is unclear. This CDR3 spans 14 amino acids. V shed 5 bases and J shed 2 bases, with 12 bases lying between them. CDR1 MDHEN and CDR2 SYDVKM come from the germline V gene.

This clone has just a few counts. The rearrangement uses TRBV12-3 or TRBV12-4 and TRBJ2-7; D gene uncertain. CDR3 length: 12 residues. V was clipped by 4 bases and J by 0 bases, with 4 bases between them. The CDR3 loop reads CASSYSSYEQYV. The CDR3 DNA is TGTGCCAGCAGTTATAGCTCCTACGAGCAGTACGTC.

The gene calls are TRBV27 and TRBJ1-2; tentative D call: TRBD1 (5 bases). Between the trimmed V and J ends, which lost 3 bases and 1 base, there was a span of 18 bases. This CDR3 has 17 residues. CDR1 MNHEY and CDR2 SMNVEV come from the germline V gene (reference sequence). The CDR3 spells CASSFSGGWDVNYGYTF. The CDR3 DNA is TGTGCCAGCAGTTTCTCGGGAGGATGGGACGTTAACTATGGCTACACCTTC.

This chain connects TRBV6-2 or TRBV6-3 to TRBJ2-7; 9 nucleotides agree with TRBD1. Germline values: CDR1 MNHEY, CDR2 SVGEGT. CDR3 size: 16 residues. The CDR3 region is CASSNSRDRVRYEQYV. CDR3 DNA sequence: TGTGCCAGCAGTAACTCCCGGGACAGGGTAAGGTACGAGCAGTACGTC.

The rearrangement joins TRBV7-2 to TRBJ2-3, with 8 bases matching TRBD1. With 0 bases clipped from V and 6 bases from J, the junction kept 5 bases outside the gene matches. The CDR3 has 15 residues. Germline lookup yields CDR1 SGHTA and CDR2 FQGNSA. The CDR3 coding sequence is TGTGCCAGCAGCTTAGCGCAGGGGGCGCGTGATACGCAGTATTTT. It is translated as CASSLAQGARDTQYF.

V and J are TRBV9 and TRBJ2-5; 9 positions match TRBD2. CDR3 length: 14 residues. Trimming at V came to 0 bases and at J to 5 bases, leaving 2 bases not matched to a gene. Germline CDR1 reads SGDLS; CDR2 reads YYNGEE. The CDR3, as DNA: TGTGCCAGCAGCGTAGGTAGCGGGAGTGAGACCCAGTACTTC. The encoded protein is CASSVGSGSETQYF.

This CDR3 is CASSGRAAGGGGSQPQHF. In DNA form, the CDR3 reads TGTGCCAGTAGTGGTCGGGCGGCAGGGGGCGGGGGTAGTCAGCCCCAGCATTTT. The genes are TRBV19 and TRBJ1-5, with 8 bases lining up with TRBD1. Germline V CDR1 and CDR2: LNHDA, SQIVND (reference sequence). V lost 5 bases and J lost 6; bases outside the gene matches: 18. The CDR3 is made up of 18 amino acids. Full variable domain (rest looked up from reference TRBV19 and TRBJ1-5): DGGITQSPKYLFRKEGQNVTLSCEQNLNHDAMYWYRQDPGQGLRLIYYSQIVNDFQKGDIAEGYSVSREKKESFPLTVTSAQKNPTAFYLCASSGRAAGGGGSQPQHFGDGTRLSIL.

The J gene is TRBJ1-2, the V gene TRBV7-9, with D tentatively TRBD1 (6 bases). The V gene lost 3 bases and the J gene lost 0 bases, with 8 bases spanning the gap. The CDR3 totals 14 residues. Germline V gene lookup returns CDR1 SEHNR and CDR2 FQNEAQ (reference sequence). The chain's CDR3 is CASSFPGANYGYTF. CDR3 nucleotides: TGTGCCAGCAGCTTCCCAGGGGCTAACTATGGCTACACCTTC. Full variable domain (missing parts from reference TRBV7-9 and TRBJ1-2): DTGVSQNPRHKITKRGQNVTFRCDPISEHNRLYWYRQTLGQGPEFLTYFQNEAQLEKSRLLSDRFSAERPKGSFSTLEIQRTEQGDSAMYLCASSFPGANYGYTFGSGTRLTVV.

The J gene is TRBJ1-3, the V gene TRBV4-3; unclear D gene. V lost 0 bases to trimming and J lost 0 bases, with 6 bases between them. Germline CDR1 LGHNA, CDR2 YSLEER. The CDR3 is 15 amino acids. The DNA of the CDR3 is TGCGCCAGCAGCCAAGACTCGCGCTCTGGAAACACCATATATTTT. It codes for CASSQDSRSGNTIYF.

The chain joins TRBV10-3 to TRBJ1-4, with D possibly TRBD1 on 6 matching bases. Trimming took 3 bases from V and 8 from J, leaving 13 bases between them. This CDR3 is built from 14 residues. CDR1 is ENHRY, CDR2 SYGVKD, per germline. The CDR3 sequence: CAISEAQGGEKLFF. The CDR3 DNA is TGTGCCATCAGTGAAGCACAGGGCGGCGAAAAACTGTTTTTT.

In nucleotides, the CDR3 is TGTGCCACCCCCCAGAGGACTAACTATGGCTACACCTTC. It yields the protein CATPQRTNYGYTF. The chain has TRBV2 and TRBJ1-2; D ambiguous. Germline loops: CDR1 SNHLY, CDR2 FYNNEI. V lost 10 bases to trimming and J lost 0 bases, with 12 bases between them. There are 13 residues in the CDR3.

This clone was counted only a few times. The chain couples TRBV23-1 to TRBJ2-7, with D perhaps TRBD1 (5 bases). TRBV23-1 is sorted into the ORF group, with uncertain function. This CDR3 is 14 amino acids long. The germline V and J ends were trimmed by 2 bases and 4 bases, with 12 bases remaining between them. The CDR3 DNA sequence: TGCGCCAGCAGTCAAACAAAGACAGAGTACGAGCAGTACGTC. Its translation is CASSQTKTEYEQYV.